Here is one TCR beta chain with its context. The CDR3 spans 16 residues. The ends lost 4 bases at V and 3 bases at J; junction bases unmatched: 5. CDR1 and CDR2 from the germline V gene are SGHDN and FVKESK. These data come from a study of PD-L1 blockade in urothelial cancer. The overall study: About nine tenths of the roughly 29 patients were men with bladder-origin urothelial cancer. Median T cell yield from blood was 110,000 to 150,000.

The sample's time point: pretreatment peripheral blood. Measured with immunoSEQ multiplex PCR; TCRdb has only the in-frame clones, and not every one. The sample yields around 100,000 clones, roughly 91% seen once. The receptor was derived from a man in his 60s with urothelial cancer. The chain recombines TRBV14 with TRBJ2-3; 12 nucleotides match TRBD2. Sequences were derived from PBMCs, sampled around atezolizumab (anti-PD-L1) treatment. The chain's CDR3 is CASSPRLAGATDTQYF. CDR3 DNA: TGTGCCAGCAGCCCTAGACTAGCGGGGGCTACAGATACGCAGTATTTT.